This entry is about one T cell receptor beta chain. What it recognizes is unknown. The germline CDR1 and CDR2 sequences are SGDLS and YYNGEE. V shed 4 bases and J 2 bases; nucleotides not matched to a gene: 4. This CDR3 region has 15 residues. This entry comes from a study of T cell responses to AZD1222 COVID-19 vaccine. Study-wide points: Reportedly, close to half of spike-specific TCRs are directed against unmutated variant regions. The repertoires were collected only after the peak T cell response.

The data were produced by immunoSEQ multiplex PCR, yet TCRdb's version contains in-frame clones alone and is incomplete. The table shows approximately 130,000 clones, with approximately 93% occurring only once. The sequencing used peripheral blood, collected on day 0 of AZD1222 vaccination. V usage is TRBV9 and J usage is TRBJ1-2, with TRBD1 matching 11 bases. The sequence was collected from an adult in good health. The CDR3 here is CASSPGQGANYGYTF. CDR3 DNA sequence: TGTGCCAGCAGCCCCGGACAGGGGGCGAACTATGGCTACACCTTC.